This TCR beta chain was recovered during a study of blood T cell repertoires in COVID-19. Background on the study: Sources were T cells, B-cell-depleted T cells, or PBMCs; the material itself was cDNA or gDNA.

Germline V gives CDR1 GTSNPN, CDR2 SVGIG (reference sequence). The V segment lost 5 bases and the J segment 8 bases; nucleotides outside the gene matches: 4. The CDR3 is 13 residues long. Per the study methods: Amplified reference gene primers provided the basis for estimating nucleated cell counts. Generated by immunoSEQ multiplex PCR, the TCRdb table keeps only in-frame clones and is missing some. V and J calls and clone size follow that table, whereas D and trimming were derived from the DNA. The table shows some 310,000 clones, with around 87% occurring only once. The specimen was peripheral blood. The chain couples TRBV30 to TRBJ1-6, with TRBD1 matching 9 bases. This receptor was taken from a man in his forties or fifties with active or convalescent COVID-19. This CDR3 reads CAWVGQGDSPLHF. CDR3 bases: TGTGCCTGGGTGGGACAGGGTGATTCACCCCTCCACTTT.